These 27 T cell receptor beta chains share one sample of origin, sequenced in a study of chemoradiotherapy in HPV16-positive cancers. Clones were sequenced by immunoSEQ multiplex PCR, and TCRdb holds only the in-frame ones, with some missing. This sample has roughly 4,700 clones, with more than 75% found just once. The sample consisted of tumor tissue, taken from a patient who underwent chemoradiotherapy. The receptor source for this set is a human donor with HPV-associated anogenital cancer.

The rearrangement links TRBV28 to TRBJ1-6, with TRBD1 identical over 7 bases. Germline CDR1 is MDHEN and CDR2 is SYDVKM. The ends lost 6 bases at V and 7 bases at J; junction bases unmatched: 3. CDR3 length: 13 residues. The CDR3 DNA reads TGTGCCAGCAGGGGGACAGCCAATTCACCCCTCCACTTT. Translated, it gives CASRGTANSPLHF.

This rearrangement joins TRBV27 to TRBJ2-7, with a possible D match to TRBD2 (5 bases). Deletions cut 4 bases from V and 2 bases from J, with 12 bases between. Germline CDR1 is MNHEY and CDR2 is SMNVEV (reference sequence). This CDR3 is 14 amino acids long. The CDR3 sequence: CASSSPGIPYEQYF. CDR3 nucleotide sequence: TGTGCCAGCAGTTCCCCGGGAATCCCCTACGAGCAGTACTTC.

This chain uses TRBV6-1 with TRBJ2-7, with D hard to call. The CDR3 length is 14 residues. V shed 2 bases and J shed 2 bases, with 10 bases lying between them. CDR1 and CDR2 (germline): MNHNS, SASEGT. CDR3 DNA: TGTGCCAGCAGTGAATACCCACCACCCTACGAGCAGTACTTC. It yields the protein CASSEYPPPYEQYF.

The gene calls are TRBV6-6 and TRBJ2-1; D is unresolved. Trimming shortened V by 3 bases and J by 4 bases, and 7 bases separated the two germline ends. The germline V gene has CDR1 MNHNY and CDR2 SVGAGI (reference sequence). The CDR3 is 13 amino acids. The CDR3 coding sequence is TGTGCCAGCAGTTATGAGTGGTACAATGAGCAGTTCTTC. This codes for CASSYEWYNEQFF.

This chain joins TRBV5-6 and TRBJ2-3, with 7 bases identical to TRBD1. This CDR3 region has 16 residues. Germline lookup yields CDR1 SGHDT and CDR2 YYEEEE. With V trimmed by 4 bases and J by 4 bases, 12 bases remained unmatched. CDR3 in DNA: TGTGCCAGCAGCATACACGGACAGGTTTCCCCAGATACGCAGTATTTT. Protein sequence: CASSIHGQVSPDTQYF.

This chain joins TRBV7-9 and TRBJ1-2; 7 bases agree with TRBD1. Germline lookup yields CDR1 SEHNR and CDR2 FQNEAQ (reference sequence). The junction had 6 bases not matched to a gene; V was cut back by 5 bases and J by 0 bases. CDR3 length: 15 amino acids. CDR3 nucleotides: TGTGCCAGCAGCCGGGACAGTTTTGCTAACTATGGCTACACCTTC. This codes for CASSRDSFANYGYTF.

The rearrangement links TRBV6-1 to TRBJ1-6; TRBD1 might be the D (6 bases). The CDR3 has 14 residues. CDR1 and CDR2 (germline): MNHNS, SASEGT. V was pared by 2 bases and J by 6 bases, with 8 bases between. CDR3 in amino acids: CASSETGTNSPLHF. CDR3 in DNA: TGTGCCAGCAGTGAAACAGGGACTAATTCACCCCTCCACTTT.

The chain combines TRBV27 with TRBJ2-7; D uncertain. Germline values: CDR1 MNHEY, CDR2 SMNVEV (reference sequence). Trimming removed 3 bases from V and 1 base from J, with 10 bases in between. The CDR3 contains 14 residues. CDR3 amino acids: CASSFNRASYEQYF. As DNA, the CDR3 is TGTGCCAGCAGTTTTAACCGGGCTTCCTACGAGCAGTACTTC.

The chain is built from TRBV10-3 and TRBJ2-7; TRBD2 is a possible D gene (6 bases). V was trimmed by 10 bases and J by 4 bases, leaving 20 bases between them. This CDR3 has 14 amino acids. CDR1 and CDR2 (germline): ENHRY, SYGVKD. The CDR3 DNA sequence: TGTGCCAGCCATGCTAGCGCGAATCATTACGAGCAGTACTTC. The encoded protein is CASHASANHYEQYF.

The sample holds a few counts of this clone. The rearrangement joins TRBV19 to TRBJ1-2; 7 bases map to TRBD1. CDR3 length: 16 amino acids. Germline V gives CDR1 LNHDA, CDR2 SQIVND (reference sequence). V lost 4 bases and J lost 4; bases outside the gene matches: 12. In DNA, the CDR3 is TGTGCCAGTAGTAGAGGCCGGGACAGAACATTCTATGGCTACACCTTC. This codes for CASSRGRDRTFYGYTF.

The chain links TRBV5-6 to TRBJ1-6; D is ambiguous. CDR1 is SGHDT and CDR2 is YYEEEE in the germline V gene. Trimming stripped 1 base from V and 10 bases from J, with 21 bases between. This CDR3 contains 17 residues. CDR3: CASSLPQSEWVTSPLHF. The DNA of the CDR3 is TGTGCCAGCAGCTTGCCCCAGTCGGAGTGGGTCACCTCACCCCTCCACTTT.

The chain links TRBV15 to TRBJ2-1; TRBD2 matches at 13 bases. This CDR3 is built from 16 residues. Germline V CDR1 and CDR2: LNHNV, YYDKDF (reference sequence). The trim removed 3 bases at V and 7 bases at J, leaving 6 bases unmatched. Written as DNA, the CDR3 is TGTGCCACCAGCAGGGCCCGGGGACTAGCGGGAAATGAGCAGTTCTTC. Its protein is CATSRARGLAGNEQFF.

V and J are TRBV20-1 and TRBJ1-1; D is unclear. V lost 6 bases to trimming and J lost 4 bases, with 9 bases between them. CDR3 size: 11 residues. CDR1 DFQATT and CDR2 SNEGSKA come from the germline V gene (reference sequence). The CDR3 here is CSAAPGTEAFF. The CDR3 bases are TGCAGTGCCGCCCCGGGCACTGAAGCTTTCTTT.

The rearrangement joins TRBV11-2 to TRBJ2-7; a possible D gene is TRBD2 (7 bases). The V end lost 6 bases, the J end lost 4 bases, and 16 bases lay between the germline ends. CDR1 SGHAT and CDR2 FQNNGV come from the germline V gene. CDR3 length equals 14 residues. The CDR3 reads CASSPGRGGYEQYF. As DNA, the CDR3 is TGTGCCAGCAGTCCTGGCAGGGGAGGGTACGAGCAGTACTTC.

The chain links TRBV11-3 to TRBJ2-2; tentatively, D is TRBD1 (6 bases). The V end lost 1 base, the J end lost 3 bases, and 12 bases lay between the germline ends. In germline, CDR1 is SGHNT, CDR2 YENEEA. This CDR3 comprises 16 residues. CDR3 amino acids: CASSLGRGPYTGELFF. CDR3 nucleotides: TGTGCCAGCAGCTTAGGCAGGGGTCCGTACACCGGGGAGCTGTTTTTT.

The genes are TRBV29-1 and TRBJ2-3; D gene unclear. Germline CDR1 is SQVTM and CDR2 is ANQGSEA. Trimming removed 4 bases at V and 1 base at J, with 6 bases between. There are 12 residues in the CDR3. CDR3 sequence: CSVGSGTDTQYF. DNA for the CDR3: TGCAGCGTTGGTTCGGGCACAGATACGCAGTATTTT.

The rearrangement links TRBV7-9 to TRBJ2-1; unclear D gene. Trimming took 2 bases from V and 0 from J, leaving 8 bases between them. Germline-derived CDR1 and CDR2 are SEHNR and FQNEAQ (reference sequence). The CDR3 has 15 residues. This chain's CDR3 is CASSLPTSSYNEQFF. CDR3 nucleotides: TGTGCCAGCAGCTTACCTACGAGCTCCTACAATGAGCAGTTCTTC. Looking up the rest from reference TRBV7-9 and TRBJ2-1 gives the full variable domain: DTGVSQNPRHKITKRGQNVTFRCDPISEHNRLYWYRQTLGQGPEFLTYFQNEAQLEKSRLLSDRFSAERPKGSFSTLEIQRTEQGDSAMYLCASSLPTSSYNEQFFGPGTRLTVL.

V is TRBV15 and J is TRBJ1-2; D remains ambiguous. The CDR3 sequence is 14 residues long. Germline CDR1 and CDR2: LNHNV and YYDKDF (reference sequence). The V gene lost 0 bases and the J gene lost 8 bases, with 13 bases spanning the gap. The CDR3 here is CATSRDLRANGYTF. The CDR3 DNA is TGTGCCACCAGCAGAGATCTCCGGGCCAACGGCTACACCTTC. Filled out from reference TRBV15 and TRBJ1-2, the complete variable domain reads DAMVIQNPRYQVTQFGKPVTLSCSQTLNHNVMYWYQQKSSQAPKLLFHYYDKDFNNEADTPDNFQSRRPNTSFCFLDIRSPGLGDTAMYLCATSRDLRANGYTFGSGTRLTVV.

CDR3 sequence (DNA): TGTGCCAGCAGTTTAGAAAGGTATCAGCCCCAGCATTTT. It specifies CASSLERYQPQHF. V is TRBV27 and J is TRBJ1-5; D not certain. Trimming shortened V by 2 bases and J by 5 bases, and 7 bases separated the two germline ends. This CDR3 spans 13 amino acids. Germline V gene sequence: CDR1 MNHEY, CDR2 SMNVEV (reference sequence).

In this sample, this clone turned up a few times. The V and J genes are TRBV7-2 and TRBJ1-2; D perhaps matches TRBD1 (6 bases). CDR3 length: 13 residues. The V end was cut by 8 bases, the J end by 6 bases, with 16 bases between. Per germline, CDR1 SGHTA and CDR2 FQGNSA. The CDR3 loop reads CASSRGGWDGYTF. CDR3 nucleotide sequence: TGTGCCAGCTCCAGAGGGGGATGGGATGGCTACACCTTC.

The J gene is TRBJ2-7, the V gene TRBV11-2; 8 nucleotides agree with TRBD2. This CDR3 contains 18 residues. Germline assignment: CDR1 SGHAT and CDR2 FQNNGV. V gave up 0 bases and J gave up 1 base; unmatched junction bases: 11. Here the CDR3 DNA reads TGTGCCAGCAGCTTAGATCGGTCAAGCGGGAGTGGATCCTACGAGCAGTACTTC. Amino acids: CASSLDRSSGSGSYEQYF. Using reference TRBV11-2 and TRBJ2-7 for the parts outside the CDR3, the full variable domain is EAGVAQSPRYKIIEKRQSVAFWCNPISGHATLYWYQQILGQGPKLLIQFQNNGVVDDSQLPKDRFSAERLKGVDSTLKIQPAKLEDSAVYLCASSLDRSSGSGSYEQYFGPGTRLTVT.

The chain joins TRBV29-1 to TRBJ1-1, with a weak D call TRBD1 (5 bases). The CDR3 length is 14 residues. Trimming took off 6 bases at V and 1 base at J, with 15 bases between the two ends. CDR1 SQVTM and CDR2 ANQGSEA come from the germline V gene. CDR3 nucleotide sequence: TGCAGCGTAGACGACAGATTAGAGAACACTGAAGCTTTCTTT. Translating gives CSVDDRLENTEAFF.

This chain links TRBV9 with TRBJ2-1; TRBD2 aligns across 12 bases. Trimming at V came to 0 bases and at J to 9 bases, leaving 7 bases not matched to a gene. The CDR3 has 16 amino acids. The V gene's germline CDR1 is SGDLS and CDR2 YYNGEE. The CDR3 loop reads CASSVAGLAGGSEQFF. The CDR3 DNA is TGTGCCAGCAGCGTAGCAGGGCTAGCGGGAGGGTCTGAGCAGTTCTTC.

This clone was seen a few times. The V gene is TRBV5-4, the J gene TRBJ2-7; a weak D match, TRBD1 (6 bases). The V gene's germline CDR1 is SGHNT and CDR2 YYREEE (reference sequence). CDR3 length: 13 amino acids. The V and J ends lost 3 bases and 6 bases respectively, with 13 bases between them. CDR3 coding DNA: TGTGCCAGCAGCTCATCCCGGACAGCCGAGCAGTACTTC. Amino acids: CASSSSRTAEQYF.

The chain joins TRBV5-1 to TRBJ2-3; possibly TRBD2 for D (5 bases). This CDR3 spans 14 amino acids. With 0 bases removed from V and 3 bases from J, the gap between germline ends came to 8 bases. From germline, CDR1 is SGHRS and CDR2 YFSETQ. This CDR3 is CASSLVGETDTQYF. CDR3 bases: TGCGCCAGCAGCTTGGTCGGGGAGACAGATACGCAGTATTTT. Looking up the rest from reference TRBV5-1 and TRBJ2-3 gives the full variable domain: KAGVTQTPRYLIKTRGQQVTLSCSPISGHRSVSWYQQTPGQGLQFLFEYFSETQRNKGNFPGRFSGRQFSNSRSEMNVSTLELGDSALYLCASSLVGETDTQYFGPGTRLTVL.

The chain uses TRBV6-1 and TRBJ1-1; D possibly corresponds to TRBD1 (6 bases). CDR1 is MNHNS and CDR2 is SASEGT in the germline V gene. The CDR3 loop spans 13 amino acids. V was cut by 4 bases and J by 8 bases, with 14 bases left in between. The CDR3 loop is CASSARGVGEAFF. The CDR3 nucleotides read TGTGCCAGCAGTGCCAGGGGAGTAGGGGAAGCTTTCTTT.

The gene calls are TRBV15 and TRBJ2-5; D remains ambiguous. Germline CDR1 reads LNHNV; CDR2 reads YYDKDF (reference sequence). The CDR3 runs to 13 residues. Trimming took 6 bases from V and 2 from J, leaving 10 bases between them. The CDR3 coding sequence is TGTGCCACCAGGACCCCCGGGCAAGAGACCCAGTACTTC. It is translated as CATRTPGQETQYF. Full variable domain (missing parts from reference TRBV15 and TRBJ2-5): DAMVIQNPRYQVTQFGKPVTLSCSQTLNHNVMYWYQQKSSQAPKLLFHYYDKDFNNEADTPDNFQSRRPNTSFCFLDIRSPGLGDTAMYLCATRTPGQETQYFGPGTRLLVL.